This entry concerns a single T cell receptor (beta chain). Amplification of TRBV12-4/TRBJ1-2 clonotypes used adaptor-ligated barcode primers. TCRdb reprocessed the multiplex PCR reads with MiXCR, giving one entry per CDR3 protein. The sample lists roughly 170 distinct CDR3 sequences; 15% to 20% were seen once. Trimming shortened V by 1 base and J by 7 bases, and 13 bases separated the two germline ends. This CDR3 region has 14 residues. CD4+CD45RO+CD25- cells were isolated as memory CD4+ T cells. This clonotype was obtained from a female donor with breast cancer. The V and J genes are TRBV12-3 or TRBV12-4 and TRBJ1-2, with D unclear. Sequences were obtained from memory CD4+ T cells sorted from blood. Subset noted: memory CD4+ T cells, CD4+CD45RO+CD25-. The CDR3 DNA reads as TGTGCCAGCAGTTTAGTACGGGGATCTGGTGGCTACACCTTC. Protein product: CASSLVRGSGGYTF.